The clone carrying this TCR beta chain has a handful of counts. Antigen: not known. The data originate from a study of vaccination effects on CD4 cells after COVID-19. Study-wide points: Nearly all vaccine-induced clones in healthy recipients recognized only SARS-CoV-2. By a late point after vaccination, infection- and vaccine-induced clones had shrunk markedly through clonal contraction.

V was pared by 3 bases and J by 5 bases, with 7 bases of the junction left unmatched. This CDR3 spans 14 amino acids. The germline V gene has CDR1 SGHRS and CDR2 YFSETQ. ViraFEST expansion of antigen-specific CD4+ T cells with viral peptide pools preceded sequencing. Having been cultured for roughly 9 days, the cells underwent CD4+ T cell isolation. The researchers cultured 1.5 million to 2.5 million PBMC per well with about 10 IU/ml IL-2 and 8 to 10 ug/ml peptides. On day 3 and again on day 7, half the medium was replaced with IL-2 medium. Sequencing used immunoSEQ multiplex PCR; TCRdb keeps in-frame clones, though not all of them. The data show under 85,000 clones, roughly 74% seen once.

This clonotype originated in a human donor who received a COVID-19 vaccine. The genes are TRBV5-1 and TRBJ2-5, with 7 bases aligning to TRBD1. The sample consisted of CD4+ T cells from PBMCs cultured with HCoV-229E spike peptides, taken before COVID-19 vaccination. The CDR3, as DNA: TGCGCCAGCAGCTCCCTGACAGGGAGTGAGACCCAGTACTTC. Translation gives CASSSLTGSETQYF.